Listed here is a single TCR beta chain. The antigen is unknown. This record comes from a study of cytomegalovirus exposure and HLA in healthy donors. Study context: A prior study identified roughly 110 million unique TCR beta sequences from roughly 170 million T cells.

The study ran its PCR with 60 Vbeta and 13 Jbeta primers. TCRdb keeps only in-frame clones here, not all; method: immunoSEQ multiplex PCR. The sample carries about 85,000 clones, 80% recorded once. The study's findings and limits: According to the study, 180 or so TCR beta chains were cytomegalovirus-associated. At a 0.05 false discovery rate, a later analysis found some 18,000 TCR beta sequences to be associated with HLA alleles.

The sequenced material came from PBMCs. The receptor's source is a woman in her fifties or sixties in good health and CMV-seropositive.

CDR3 DNA: TGTGCCAGCAGCCCCGGGACAGGTTCTTTTGTAGGCAATCAGCCCCAGCATTTT. Protein sequence: CASSPGTGSFVGNQPQHF. The chain joins TRBV7-9 to TRBJ1-5, with TRBD1 matching over 8 bases. V trimming: 5 bases; J trimming: 2 bases; junction bases outside the gene matches: 14. Germline values: CDR1 SEHNR, CDR2 FQNEAQ (reference sequence). The CDR3 is made up of 18 amino acids.